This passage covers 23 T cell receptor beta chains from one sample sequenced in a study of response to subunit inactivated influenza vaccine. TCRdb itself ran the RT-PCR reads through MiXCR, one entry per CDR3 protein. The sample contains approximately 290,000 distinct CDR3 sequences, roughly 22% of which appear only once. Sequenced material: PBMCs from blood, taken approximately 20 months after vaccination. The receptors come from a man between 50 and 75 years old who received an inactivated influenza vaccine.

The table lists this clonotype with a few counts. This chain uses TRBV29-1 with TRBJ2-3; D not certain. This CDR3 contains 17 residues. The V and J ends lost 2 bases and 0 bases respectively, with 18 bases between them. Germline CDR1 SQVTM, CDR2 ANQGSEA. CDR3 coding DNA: TGCAGCGTTGAAAAGGGTTTCCCCCTCACTAGCACAGATACGCAGTATTTT. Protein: CSVEKGFPLTSTDTQYF.

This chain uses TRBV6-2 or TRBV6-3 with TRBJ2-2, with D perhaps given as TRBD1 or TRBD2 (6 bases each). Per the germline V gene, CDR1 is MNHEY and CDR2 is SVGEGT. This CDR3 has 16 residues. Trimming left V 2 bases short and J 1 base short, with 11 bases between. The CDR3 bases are TGTGCCAGCAGTTACAGGGGGGTGATGAACACCGGGGAGCTGTTTTTT. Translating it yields CASSYRGVMNTGELFF.

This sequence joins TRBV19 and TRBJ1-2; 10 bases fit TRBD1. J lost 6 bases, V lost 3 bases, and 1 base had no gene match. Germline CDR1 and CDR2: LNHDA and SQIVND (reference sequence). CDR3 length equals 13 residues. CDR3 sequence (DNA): TGTGCCAGTAGTATCGGGACAGGGGATGGCTACACCTTC. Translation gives CASSIGTGDGYTF. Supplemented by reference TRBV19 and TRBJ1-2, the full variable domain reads DGGITQSPKYLFRKEGQNVTLSCEQNLNHDAMYWYRQDPGQGLRLIYYSQIVNDFQKGDIAEGYSVSREKKESFPLTVTSAQKNPTAFYLCASSIGTGDGYTFGSGTRLTVV.

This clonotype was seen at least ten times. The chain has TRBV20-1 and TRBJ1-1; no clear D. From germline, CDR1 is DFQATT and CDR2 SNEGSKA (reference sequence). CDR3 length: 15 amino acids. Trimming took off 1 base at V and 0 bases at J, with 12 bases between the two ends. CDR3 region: CSARVSYGLNTEAFF. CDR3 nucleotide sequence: TGCAGTGCTAGAGTAAGTTACGGACTGAACACTGAAGCTTTCTTT.

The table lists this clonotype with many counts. The DNA of the CDR3 is TGCAGCGTTGCCGGACACACAGATACGCAGTATTTT. Its translation is CSVAGHTDTQYF. The rearrangement joins TRBV29-1 to TRBJ2-3; tentatively, D is TRBD1 (5 bases). V lost 4 bases and J 2 bases, leaving 7 bases between the germline ends. Germline V CDR1 and CDR2: SQVTM, ANQGSEA. The CDR3 is made up of 12 amino acids.

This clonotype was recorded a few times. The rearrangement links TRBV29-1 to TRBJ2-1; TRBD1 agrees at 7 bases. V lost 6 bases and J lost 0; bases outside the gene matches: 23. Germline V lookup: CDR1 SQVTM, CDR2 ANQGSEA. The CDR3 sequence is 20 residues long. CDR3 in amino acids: CSVPGTESGGGPSSYNEQFF. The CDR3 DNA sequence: TGCAGCGTACCCGGGACAGAATCCGGCGGCGGCCCCAGCTCCTACAATGAGCAGTTCTTC.

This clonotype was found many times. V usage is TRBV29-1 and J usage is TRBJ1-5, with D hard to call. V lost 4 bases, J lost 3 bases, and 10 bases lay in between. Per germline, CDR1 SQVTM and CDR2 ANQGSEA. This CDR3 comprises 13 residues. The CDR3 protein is CSVARSVNQPQHF. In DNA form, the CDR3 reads TGCAGCGTTGCCAGGAGTGTCAATCAGCCCCAGCATTTT.

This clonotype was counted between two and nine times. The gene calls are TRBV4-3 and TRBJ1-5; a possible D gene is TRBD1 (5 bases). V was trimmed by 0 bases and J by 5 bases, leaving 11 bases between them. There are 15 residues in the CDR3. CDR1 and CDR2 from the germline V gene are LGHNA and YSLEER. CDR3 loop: CASSQDAMGDQPQHF. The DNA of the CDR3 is TGCGCCAGCAGCCAAGATGCCATGGGGGATCAGCCCCAGCATTTT.

The CDR3 coding sequence is TGTGCCAGCAGTTACAACAGTTATAATTCACCCCTCCACTTT. Protein product: CASSYNSYNSPLHF. The gene calls are TRBV6-5 and TRBJ1-6; no definite D call. The CDR3 runs 14 residues. V gave up 2 bases and J gave up 4 bases, with 6 bases separating them. Germline values: CDR1 MNHEY, CDR2 SVGAGI.

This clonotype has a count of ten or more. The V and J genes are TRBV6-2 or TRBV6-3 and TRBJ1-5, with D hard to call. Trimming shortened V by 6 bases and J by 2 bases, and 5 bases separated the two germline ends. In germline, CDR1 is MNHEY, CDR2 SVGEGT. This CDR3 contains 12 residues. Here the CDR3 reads CASRRGNQPQHF. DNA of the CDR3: TGTGCCAGCAGACGGGGCAATCAGCCCCAGCATTTT.

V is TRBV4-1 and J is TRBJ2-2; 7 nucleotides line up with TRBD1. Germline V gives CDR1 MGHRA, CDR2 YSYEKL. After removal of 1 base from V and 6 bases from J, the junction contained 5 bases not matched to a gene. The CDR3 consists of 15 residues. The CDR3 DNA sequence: TGCGCCAGCAGCCAAGCCCCTACAGGGGCCGGGGAGCTGTTTTTT. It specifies CASSQAPTGAGELFF.

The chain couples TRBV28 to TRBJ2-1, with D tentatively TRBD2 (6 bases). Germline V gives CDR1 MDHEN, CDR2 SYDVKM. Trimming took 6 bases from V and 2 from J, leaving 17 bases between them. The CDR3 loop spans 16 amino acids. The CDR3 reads CASSQRGGETYNEQFF. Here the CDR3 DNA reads TGTGCCAGCAGCCAACGGGGAGGTGAAACCTACAATGAGCAGTTCTTC.

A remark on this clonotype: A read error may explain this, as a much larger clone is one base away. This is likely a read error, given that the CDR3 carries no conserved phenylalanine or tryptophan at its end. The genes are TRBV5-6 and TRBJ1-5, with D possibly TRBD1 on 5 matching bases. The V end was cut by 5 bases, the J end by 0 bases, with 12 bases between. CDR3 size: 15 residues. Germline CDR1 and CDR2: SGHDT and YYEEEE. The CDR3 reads CASSSDRYSNQPQHS. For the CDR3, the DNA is TGTGCCAGCAGTTCAGACAGATATAGCAATCAGCCCCAGCATTCT.

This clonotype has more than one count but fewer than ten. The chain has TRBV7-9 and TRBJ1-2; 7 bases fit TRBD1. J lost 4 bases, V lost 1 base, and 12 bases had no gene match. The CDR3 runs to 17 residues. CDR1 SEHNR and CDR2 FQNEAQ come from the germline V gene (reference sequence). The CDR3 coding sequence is TGTGCCAGCAGCTTAGGCAGGACAGGCACCCTTGGCTATGGCTACACCTTC. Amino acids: CASSLGRTGTLGYGYTF.

The CDR3 DNA follows: TGTGCCAGCAGTCAAGATGTAGCGGGACGAGGGAATGAGCAGTTCTTC. Encoded protein: CASSQDVAGRGNEQFF. V usage is TRBV6-2 or TRBV6-3 and J usage is TRBJ2-1; 8 bases map to TRBD2. With V trimmed by 5 bases and J by 7 bases, 13 bases remained unmatched. The germline V gene encodes CDR1 MNHEY and CDR2 SVGEGT. The CDR3 runs 16 residues.

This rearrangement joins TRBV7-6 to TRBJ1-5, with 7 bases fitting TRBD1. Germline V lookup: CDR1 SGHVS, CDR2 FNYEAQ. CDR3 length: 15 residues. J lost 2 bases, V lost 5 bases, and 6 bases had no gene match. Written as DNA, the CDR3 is TGTGCCAGCAGCGAGACAGGGTTAGGCAATCAGCCCCAGCATTTT. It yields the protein CASSETGLGNQPQHF.

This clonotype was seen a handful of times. CDR3 sequence: CASSPGQVSGRSYEQFF. In nucleotides, the CDR3 is TGTGCCAGCAGCCCGGGTCAGGTTAGCGGGAGATCCTATGAGCAGTTCTTC. The rearrangement joins TRBV7-8 to TRBJ2-1, with TRBD2 identical over 9 bases. CDR3 size: 17 residues. Germline-derived CDR1 and CDR2 are SGHVS and FQNEAQ. Unmatched junction bases numbered 16, after V lost 5 bases and J lost 8 bases.

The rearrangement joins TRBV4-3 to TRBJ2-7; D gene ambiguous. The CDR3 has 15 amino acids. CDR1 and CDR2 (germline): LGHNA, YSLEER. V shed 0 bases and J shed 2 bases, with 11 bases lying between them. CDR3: CASSQDYKAPYEQYF. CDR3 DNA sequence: TGCGCCAGCAGCCAAGATTATAAGGCCCCCTACGAGCAGTACTTC.

CDR3 sequence reads: CSVGEGETQYF. The CDR3 DNA reads as TGCAGCGTTGGAGAGGGAGAGACCCAGTACTTC. This chain connects TRBV29-1 to TRBJ2-5; D is possibly TRBD2 (5 bases). Trimming removed 4 bases at V and 4 bases at J, with 7 bases between. Germline CDR1 SQVTM, CDR2 ANQGSEA. CDR3 length: 11 amino acids.

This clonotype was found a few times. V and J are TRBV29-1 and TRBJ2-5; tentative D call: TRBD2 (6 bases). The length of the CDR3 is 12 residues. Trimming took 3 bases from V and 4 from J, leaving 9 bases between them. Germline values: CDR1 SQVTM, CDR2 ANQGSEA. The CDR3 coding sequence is TGCAGCGTTGAGGAGGGTGCAGAGACCCAGTACTTC. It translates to CSVEEGAETQYF. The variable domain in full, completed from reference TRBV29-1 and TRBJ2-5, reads SAVISQKPSRDICQRGTSLTIQCQVDSQVTMMFWYRQQPGQSLTLIATANQGSEATYESGFVIDKFPISRPNLTFSTLTVSNMSPEDSSIYLCSVEEGAETQYFGPGTRLLVL.

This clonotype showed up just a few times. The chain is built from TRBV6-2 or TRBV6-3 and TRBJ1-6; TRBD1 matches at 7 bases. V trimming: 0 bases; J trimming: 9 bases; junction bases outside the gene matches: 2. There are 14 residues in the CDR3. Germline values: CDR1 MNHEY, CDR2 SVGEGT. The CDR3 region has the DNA TGTGCCAGCAGTTACTCGACAGGGACTTCACCCCTCCACTTT. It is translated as CASSYSTGTSPLHF.

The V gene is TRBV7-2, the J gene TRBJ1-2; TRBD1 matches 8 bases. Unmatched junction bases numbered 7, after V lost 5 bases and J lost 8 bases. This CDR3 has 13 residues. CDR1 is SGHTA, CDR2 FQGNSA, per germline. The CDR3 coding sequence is TGTGCCAGCAGCCCCGGACAGGGAATGGGCTACACCTTC. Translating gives CASSPGQGMGYTF.

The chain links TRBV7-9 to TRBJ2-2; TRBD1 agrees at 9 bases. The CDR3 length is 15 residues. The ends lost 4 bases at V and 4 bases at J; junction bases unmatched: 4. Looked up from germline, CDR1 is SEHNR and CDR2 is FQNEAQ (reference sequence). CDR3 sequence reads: CASSWGTGSTGELFF. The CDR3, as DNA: TGTGCCAGCAGCTGGGGGACAGGGAGCACCGGGGAGCTGTTTTTT.